The present entry profiles one T cell receptor (beta chain) with its context. The data originate from a study of blood T cell repertoires in COVID-19. Study in general: T cells, B-cell-depleted T cells, or PBMCs supplied cDNA or gDNA.

The CDR3 sequence is 14 residues long. The V gene end was trimmed by 4 bases and the J gene end by 4 bases; junction bases not matched to a gene: 1. Germline CDR1 and CDR2: SGHTA and FQGNSA. Using immunoSEQ multiplex PCR, the repertoire was profiled, and TCRdb retains in-frame clones only, with some absent. The data hold about 200,000 clones, with around 80% observed a single time. The sequenced sample consisted of PBMCs or T cells enriched from blood (not recorded which). The chain joins TRBV7-2 to TRBJ1-3, with TRBD1 matching 10 bases. This TCR came from a woman in her forties with acute COVID-19. The CDR3 spells CASSSTGGGNTIYF. Here the CDR3 DNA reads TGTGCCAGCAGCTCGACAGGGGGCGGAAACACCATATATTTT.